This TCR beta chain was sequenced in a study of blood T cell repertoires in COVID-19. At the level of the study: Acute-phase and convalescent COVID-19 samples originated in the United States, Italy and Spain.

Each participant's cohort was designated according to participant-reported clinical history. Among Cohort 3 donors, those recovered had two negative PCRs, clearance, or symptom resolution. Germline V gene sequence: CDR1 LGHDT, CDR2 YNNKEL (reference sequence). V lost 1 base and J lost 10; bases outside the gene matches: 1. The CDR3 is 12 residues long. Repertoires were generated with immunoSEQ multiplex PCR, while TCRdb's copy carries only in-frame clones and drops some. Of about 380,000 clones in the sample, around 90% are singletons; the top ten hold more than 0.95%. This chain uses TRBV3-1 (or the pseudogene TRBV3-2) with TRBJ1-5, with 7 nucleotides matching TRBD1. The TCR sequence derives from a woman aged 18-29 years who had recovered from COVID-19. The sample was PBMCs or T cells enriched from blood (not recorded which). The CDR3 loop reads CASSQGTGPQHF. The CDR3 nucleotides read TGTGCCAGCAGCCAAGGGACAGGTCCCCAGCATTTT.